Only a few counts were recorded for the clone carrying this T cell receptor (beta chain). The data derive from a study of identical twins. CDR3 length equals 15 residues. Germline V CDR1 and CDR2: DFQATT, SNEGSKA (reference sequence). V lost 1 base to trimming and J lost 4 bases; unmatched junction nucleotides: 6. TCRdb reprocessed the 5' RACE reads via MiXCR and lists one record per CDR3 protein. This sample has roughly 1,500,000 distinct CDR3 sequences, with less than 40% found just once. The sample was cord blood. This clonotype was obtained from a newborn girl in good health. The chain recombines TRBV20-1 with TRBJ1-4; 7 nucleotides align to TRBD1. CDR3: CSARGLTGINEKLFF. The CDR3 DNA sequence: TGCAGTGCTAGAGGCTTGACAGGGATTAATGAAAAACTGTTTTTT.